The 32 T cell receptor beta chains presented below share a single source sample, sequenced in a study of PD-1 blockade in classical Hodgkin lymphoma. Repertoires were generated with immunoSEQ multiplex PCR, while TCRdb's copy carries only in-frame clones and drops some. Of some 150,000 clones detected, around four fifths appear once; the ten largest clones hold roughly a tenth. Every single patient, without exception, relapsed after autologous stem cell transplantation, and brentuximab vedotin exposure varied. The starting material was peripheral blood mononuclear cells (PBMCs), obtained before the second cycle of nivolumab. These TCRs come from a human donor with classical Hodgkin lymphoma.

V gene TRBV11-3 combines with J gene TRBJ2-7, with D unclear. The CDR3 sequence is 13 residues long. Germline-derived CDR1 and CDR2 are SGHNT and YENEEA. Trimming took 2 bases from V and 3 from J, leaving 8 bases between them. The DNA for the CDR3 is TGTGCCAGCAGCTTACATTATAGCTACGAGCAGTACTTC. Protein product: CASSLHYSYEQYF.

The V gene is TRBV5-1, the J gene TRBJ2-1, with 14 bases aligning to TRBD2. Germline assignment: CDR1 SGHRS and CDR2 YFSETQ. The CDR3 runs to 16 residues. J lost 4 bases, V lost 0 bases, and 0 bases had no gene match. The CDR3 region is CASSLGTSGRYNEQFF. The CDR3 DNA is TGCGCCAGCAGCTTGGGGACTAGCGGGAGGTACAATGAGCAGTTCTTC.

V gene TRBV5-5 combines with J gene TRBJ1-2, with unresolved D. The CDR3 contains 12 residues. The germline V gene encodes CDR1 SGHKS and CDR2 YYEKEE (reference sequence). V gave up 1 base and J gave up 4 bases, with 5 bases separating them. The CDR3 region is CASSLSSYGYTF. The CDR3 DNA is TGTGCCAGCAGCTTGAGCAGCTATGGCTACACCTTC.

The V and J genes are TRBV6-6 and TRBJ1-6; 8 bases align to TRBD1. V shed 7 bases, J shed 7 bases, and the junction held 6 bases outside the gene matches. Germline lookup yields CDR1 MNHNY and CDR2 SVGAGI (reference sequence). The CDR3 contains 14 residues. CDR3 DNA sequence: TGTGCCAGCATCCAGGGGGCGAGAAATTCACCCCTCCACTTT. Encoded protein: CASIQGARNSPLHF.

This clone has just one count. The V gene is TRBV7-3, the J gene TRBJ2-7; tentatively, D is TRBD1 (5 bases). Germline assignment: CDR1 SGHTA and CDR2 FQGTGA. Trimming left V 5 bases short and J 4 bases short, with 18 bases between. The length of the CDR3 is 15 residues. The CDR3 protein is CASSTHPATAYEQYF. In DNA form, the CDR3 reads TGTGCCAGCAGCACCCATCCGGCGACAGCTTACGAGCAGTACTTC.

The chain carries TRBV30 and TRBJ2-5, with D uncertain. The CDR3 length is 14 residues. Trimming took off 1 base at V and 7 bases at J, with 16 bases between the two ends. CDR1 and CDR2 (germline): GTSNPN, SVGIG (reference sequence). The DNA of the CDR3 is TGTGCCTGGAGTGGAGACAAGTCAAGACGGACCCAGTACTTC. Translation: CAWSGDKSRRTQYF. The entire variable domain, with the rest obtained from reference TRBV30 and TRBJ2-5, is as follows: SQTIHQWPATLVQPVGSPLSLECTVEGTSNPNLYWYRQAAGRGLQLLFYSVGIGQISSEVPQNLSASRPQDRQFILSSKKLLLSDSGFYLCAWSGDKSRRTQYFGPGTRLLVL.

This chain uses TRBV6-1 with TRBJ2-1; 8 nucleotides align to TRBD1. The germline V gene has CDR1 MNHNS and CDR2 SASEGT. The V segment lost 2 bases and the J segment 8 bases; nucleotides outside the gene matches: 2. The CDR3 has 13 amino acids. The CDR3 reads CASSEQGADEQFF. For the CDR3, the DNA is TGTGCCAGCAGTGAACAGGGGGCGGATGAGCAGTTCTTC.

This clone has a single count. The chain recombines TRBV7-9 with TRBJ1-5, with D hard to call. Germline V gene data show CDR1 as SEHNR and CDR2 as FQNEAQ (reference sequence). V lost 5 bases and J lost 2, with 19 bases in between. The length of the CDR3 is 17 residues. The CDR3 nucleotides are TGTGCCAGCAGCACTACCCGCCCGGAGTTCGGCAATCAGCCCCAGCATTTT. This translates into CASSTTRPEFGNQPQHF. The variable domain in full, with the rest retrieved from reference TRBV7-9 and TRBJ1-5, is DTGVSQNPRHKITKRGQNVTFRCDPISEHNRLYWYRQTLGQGPEFLTYFQNEAQLEKSRLLSDRFSAERPKGSFSTLEIQRTEQGDSAMYLCASSTTRPEFGNQPQHFGDGTRLSIL.

The rearrangement uses TRBV5-8 and TRBJ2-1, with unresolved D. The length of the CDR3 is 13 residues. The germline gives CDR1 SGHTS, CDR2 YDEGEE. Trimming cost V 0 bases and J 10 bases, with 11 bases left between them. CDR3 coding DNA: TGTGCCAGCAGCTTGGCAATAGCCAGAGAGCAGTTCTTC. It translates to CASSLAIAREQFF.

The chain links TRBV29-1 to TRBJ1-4, with D possibly TRBD1 on 5 matching bases. The V and J ends lost 0 bases and 5 bases respectively, with 13 bases between them. The CDR3 contains 15 residues. The germline V gene has CDR1 SQVTM and CDR2 ANQGSEA. The CDR3 sequence is CSVEERQLGNEKLFF. CDR3 nucleotides: TGCAGCGTTGAAGAGAGACAGCTCGGGAATGAAAAACTGTTTTTT.

V is TRBV7-9 and J is TRBJ2-1, with 7 bases lining up with TRBD1. With 5 bases clipped from V and 3 bases from J, the junction kept 16 bases outside the gene matches. The CDR3 spans 18 residues. The germline V gene has CDR1 SEHNR and CDR2 FQNEAQ (reference sequence). This chain's CDR3 is CASSHHPFGRGSYNEQFF. The CDR3, as DNA: TGTGCCAGCAGCCACCACCCTTTTGGCAGGGGGAGCTACAATGAGCAGTTCTTC.

The chain carries TRBV6-5 and TRBJ1-2, with 7 bases identical to TRBD1. The V gene end was trimmed by 8 bases and the J gene end by 6 bases; junction bases not matched to a gene: 12. Germline CDR1 and CDR2: MNHEY and SVGAGI. This CDR3 spans 14 amino acids. The CDR3 DNA follows: TGTGCCAGCCGAGACGGCCCTACAGGGGATGGCTACACCTTC. Protein: CASRDGPTGDGYTF.

This chain links TRBV5-8 with TRBJ1-5; possibly TRBD1 for D (5 bases). Trimming removed 4 bases at V and 3 bases at J, with 14 bases between. The germline V gene has CDR1 SGHTS and CDR2 YDEGEE. CDR3 length: 15 amino acids. CDR3 loop: CASSAGGANNQPQHF. DNA for the CDR3: TGTGCCAGCAGCGCAGGCGGGGCCAACAATCAGCCCCAGCATTTT.

The rearrangement uses TRBV6-5 and TRBJ1-2; D possibly corresponds to TRBD1 (5 bases). Per germline, CDR1 MNHEY and CDR2 SVGAGI. Deletions cut 6 bases from V and 2 bases from J, with 13 bases between. The CDR3 covers 14 residues. CDR3 protein: CASSRDDRNYGYTF. In DNA, the CDR3 is TGTGCCAGCAGCCGGGACGACCGAAACTATGGCTACACCTTC.

The J gene is TRBJ1-3, the V gene TRBV25-1; D may be TRBD1 (5 bases). The germline CDR1 and CDR2 sequences are MGHDK and SYGVNS. The CDR3 has 16 amino acids. Trimming removed 1 base from V and 4 bases from J, with 14 bases in between. CDR3 loop: CASSESRGLRGNTIYF. In DNA, the CDR3 is TGTGCCAGCAGTGAATCCCGGGGACTTCGGGGAAACACCATATATTTT.

This clone appeared a single time. In nucleotides, the CDR3 is TGTGCCAGCAGCGTATCCCCCGACGGAAACTATGGCTACACCTTC. Its protein is CASSVSPDGNYGYTF. J is TRBJ1-2 and V is TRBV9, with D hard to call. The CDR3 is 15 residues long. CDR1 SGDLS and CDR2 YYNGEE come from the germline V gene. Deletions cut 1 base from V and 2 bases from J, with 12 bases between.

This clone was observed a few times. The chain carries TRBV6-1 and TRBJ2-5, with D perhaps TRBD2 (5 bases). The V end lost 7 bases, the J end lost 4 bases, and 13 bases lay between the germline ends. This CDR3 comprises 13 residues. CDR1 is MNHNS and CDR2 is SASEGT in the germline V gene. The CDR3 here is CASMRAQLETQYF. CDR3 DNA: TGTGCCAGCATGCGGGCACAGCTAGAGACCCAGTACTTC.

This chain links TRBV19 with TRBJ2-2; 8 bases are shared with TRBD1. Germline loops: CDR1 LNHDA, CDR2 SQIVND (reference sequence). V was pared by 4 bases and J by 1 base, with 5 bases of the junction left unmatched. The CDR3 runs 16 residues. This CDR3 is CASSTPGTGNTGELFF. DNA for the CDR3: TGTGCCAGTAGTACCCCCGGGACAGGGAACACCGGGGAGCTGTTTTTT.

The rearrangement uses TRBV2 and TRBJ2-7, with 7 bases that match TRBD1. The trim removed 10 bases at V and 3 bases at J, leaving 6 bases unmatched. Germline values: CDR1 SNHLY, CDR2 FYNNEI. CDR3 length: 12 amino acids. CDR3 protein: CATTGESYEQYF. CDR3 sequence (DNA): TGTGCCACTACAGGGGAGAGCTACGAGCAGTACTTC.

This clone showed up just a few times. V usage is TRBV4-2 and J usage is TRBJ2-7; 8 bases are shared with TRBD1. Trimming took 0 bases from V and 3 from J; bases not matched to a gene: 4. This CDR3 contains 15 residues. The germline V gene has CDR1 LGHNA and CDR2 YNFKEQ. The CDR3 region has the DNA TGTGCCAGCAGCCAAGATTTCGGACAGGGCTACGAGCAGTACTTC. Its protein is CASSQDFGQGYEQYF.

The genes are TRBV5-6 and TRBJ2-5, with a weak D call TRBD1 (5 bases). V lost 6 bases and J 5 bases, leaving 17 bases between the germline ends. Germline assignment: CDR1 SGHDT and CDR2 YYEEEE. CDR3 length equals 14 residues. This CDR3 reads CASNMGQGWETQYF. In DNA, the CDR3 is TGTGCCAGCAACATGGGCCAGGGTTGGGAGACCCAGTACTTC.

V and J are TRBV10-3 and TRBJ1-4; 8 nucleotides match TRBD1. This CDR3 comprises 14 residues. J lost 5 bases, V lost 5 bases, and 4 bases had no gene match. Germline V gene sequence: CDR1 ENHRY, CDR2 SYGVKD. CDR3 DNA: TGTGCCATCAGTTCCGGGACAGGCAATGAAAAACTGTTTTTT. It specifies CAISSGTGNEKLFF.

The rearrangement uses TRBV2 and TRBJ1-5; tentative D call: TRBD1 (6 bases). Germline V gives CDR1 SNHLY, CDR2 FYNNEI. Trimming shortened V by 4 bases and J by 2 bases, and 18 bases separated the two germline ends. The CDR3 consists of 17 residues. CDR3 loop: CASSGPWRGKGNQPQHF. The CDR3 DNA reads TGTGCCAGCAGTGGACCGTGGAGGGGGAAAGGCAATCAGCCCCAGCATTTT.

This sequence joins TRBV18 and TRBJ1-2, with 11 bases matching TRBD1. In germline, CDR1 is KGHSH, CDR2 LQKENI. V shed 3 bases and J 6 bases; nucleotides not matched to a gene: 3. The CDR3 length is 14 residues. CDR3 sequence reads: CASSPDRGPHGYTF. CDR3 bases: TGTGCCAGCTCACCGGACAGGGGGCCTCATGGCTACACCTTC.

The chain has TRBV18 and TRBJ2-1; 9 bases agree with TRBD1. Germline CDR1 is KGHSH and CDR2 is LQKENI. This CDR3 has 15 amino acids. Trimming removed 3 bases from V and 2 bases from J; junction bases left unmatched: 2. This CDR3 is CASSPGQGTYNEQFF. DNA of the CDR3: TGTGCCAGCTCACCGGGACAGGGAACCTACAATGAGCAGTTCTTC.

J is TRBJ2-1 and V is TRBV2, with D possibly being TRBD2 (5 bases). The V end lost 5 bases, the J end lost 3 bases, and 5 bases lay between the germline ends. Germline V lookup: CDR1 SNHLY, CDR2 FYNNEI. CDR3 length: 12 residues. CDR3 residues: CASSRDYNEQFF. CDR3 DNA sequence: TGTGCCAGCAGTCGGGACTACAATGAGCAGTTCTTC.

The gene calls are TRBV19 and TRBJ2-4; tentatively, D is TRBD1 or TRBD2 (5 bases each). Germline CDR1 reads LNHDA; CDR2 reads SQIVND (reference sequence). V was cut by 2 bases and J by 0 bases, with 8 bases left in between. This CDR3 is built from 15 residues. The CDR3 DNA reads as TGTGCCAGTAGTATACGAGGGGCAGCCAAAAACATTCAGTACTTC. Translation gives CASSIRGAAKNIQYF.

The J gene is TRBJ2-1, the V gene TRBV27; D unclear. V lost 3 bases and J lost 7, with 7 bases in between. Germline assignment: CDR1 MNHEY and CDR2 SMNVEV (reference sequence). This CDR3 has 12 residues. In nucleotides, the CDR3 is TGTGCCAGCAGTTTGCCTTCGAATGAGCAGTTCTTC. It translates to CASSLPSNEQFF.

This clone occurred a few times. Other DNA sequences within the sample encode an identical CDR3. The V gene is TRBV6-5, the J gene TRBJ2-7, with unresolved D. The germline V gene has CDR1 MNHEY and CDR2 SVGAGI. V lost 4 bases, J lost 4 bases, and 5 bases lay in between. The CDR3 contains 11 residues. CDR3 sequence: CASSSPYEQYF. CDR3 in DNA: TGTGCCAGCAGTTCCCCGTACGAGCAGTACTTC.

J is TRBJ1-1 and V is TRBV19; weak D call: TRBD1 (5 bases). This CDR3 spans 15 amino acids. Trimming removed 8 bases at V and 0 bases at J, with 16 bases between. Germline-derived CDR1 and CDR2 are LNHDA and SQIVND (reference sequence). The CDR3 sequence is CASASAGAMNTEAFF. The CDR3 nucleotides are TGTGCCAGTGCATCGGCCGGGGCCATGAACACTGAAGCTTTCTTT. Using reference TRBV19 and TRBJ1-1 for the parts outside the CDR3, the full variable domain is DGGITQSPKYLFRKEGQNVTLSCEQNLNHDAMYWYRQDPGQGLRLIYYSQIVNDFQKGDIAEGYSVSREKKESFPLTVTSAQKNPTAFYLCASASAGAMNTEAFFGQGTRLTVV.

This clone was seen only a few times. V usage is TRBV5-4 and J usage is TRBJ2-3; 10 nucleotides match TRBD2. After removal of 0 bases from V and 6 bases from J, the junction contained 4 bases not matched to a gene. The CDR3 spans 15 residues. Germline V gene data show CDR1 as SGHNT and CDR2 as YYREEE (reference sequence). The CDR3 reads CASSLVSGGWDTQYF. The CDR3 bases are TGTGCCAGCAGCTTGGTTAGCGGGGGGTGGGATACGCAGTATTTT.

A few counts support this clone. The chain has TRBV19 and TRBJ1-6; D might be TRBD1 (6 bases). The CDR3 is 14 amino acids. Germline V gene sequence: CDR1 LNHDA, CDR2 SQIVND (reference sequence). Trimming removed 4 bases from V and 10 bases from J, with 14 bases in between. Here the CDR3 reads CASSTTGTWSPLHF. For the CDR3, the DNA is TGTGCCAGTAGTACAACAGGGACTTGGTCACCCCTCCACTTT.